A selection of T cell receptor beta chains follows, all from one sample in a study of blood T cell repertoires in COVID-19. Clones were sequenced by immunoSEQ multiplex PCR, and TCRdb holds only the in-frame ones, with some missing. The sample has 300,000 to 350,000 clones; about 89% are singletons. Sequencing input: peripheral blood. These receptor sequences come from a woman aged 45-59 years with COVID-19, enrolled during active disease. CDR3s include the opening cysteine and the closing phenylalanine or tryptophan. D genes are given only for firm matches. The listing skips clone size in some rows; elsewhere it reads once, few, many or a size class.

V gene: TRBV13; J gene: TRBJ1-2; clone size: .; D gene: .; CDR3 DNA: TGTGCCAGCAGCTTAGGAGCTCGATATAGCGGCTACACCTTC; CDR3 protein: CASSLGARYSGYTF
V gene: TRBV7-9; J gene: TRBJ2-7; clone size: .; D gene: .; CDR3 DNA: TGTGCCAGCAGCTTACGCTCCGGGACTGCTACCTACGAGCAGTACTTC; CDR3 protein: CASSLRSGTATYEQYF
V gene: TRBV18; J gene: TRBJ2-5; clone size: .; D gene: .; CDR3 DNA: TGTGCCAGCTCACCACGGGGTTTAGCGGCCCAAGAGACCCAGTACTTC; CDR3 protein: CASSPRGLAAQETQYF
V gene: TRBV5-5; J gene: TRBJ2-3; clone size: .; D gene: TRBD2; CDR3 DNA: TGTGCCAGCAGCCCTGGACTAGCGGGAATCACAGATACGCAGTATTTT; CDR3 protein: CASSPGLAGITDTQYF
V gene: TRBV5-1; J gene: TRBJ2-1; clone size: .; D gene: TRBD2; CDR3 DNA: TGCGCCAGCAGCCCGACTAGCGGGAGCTACAATGAGCAGTTCTTC; CDR3 protein: CASSPTSGSYNEQFF
V gene: TRBV6-6; J gene: TRBJ2-7; clone size: .; D gene: .; CDR3 DNA: TGTGCCAGCAGTCCGTTGGGGGGTGGGTACCACGAGCAGTACTTC; CDR3 protein: CASSPLGGGYHEQYF
V gene: TRBV24-1; J gene: TRBJ1-2; clone size: .; D gene: .; CDR3 DNA: TGTGCCACCAGTGATTTGCAGGGGAGCATCTATGGCTACACCTTC; CDR3 protein: CATSDLQGSIYGYTF
V gene: TRBV30; J gene: TRBJ1-3; clone size: once; D gene: TRBD1; CDR3 DNA: TGTGCCTGGAGATCGGAACTCGGGACAGCTCTCTCTGGAAACACCATATATTTT; CDR3 protein: CAWRSELGTALSGNTIYF
V gene: TRBV30; J gene: TRBJ1-2; clone size: once; D gene: .; CDR3 DNA: TGTGCCTGGAGTAGGCAACAGGGAGATGGCTACACCTTC; CDR3 protein: CAWSRQQGDGYTF
V gene: TRBV7-2; J gene: TRBJ2-5; clone size: .; D gene: TRBD1; CDR3 DNA: TGTGCCAGCAGGAAACGACAGGGATTAGCAGAGACCCAGTACTTC; CDR3 protein: CASRKRQGLAETQYF
V gene: TRBV2; J gene: TRBJ1-5; clone size: .; D gene: TRBD1; CDR3 DNA: TGTGCCAGCAGTTGGGACAGAACTAATCAGCCCCAGCATTTT; CDR3 protein: CASSWDRTNQPQHF
V gene: TRBV25-1; J gene: TRBJ2-1; clone size: .; D gene: TRBD1; CDR3 DNA: TGTGCCAGCAGGCGAGGGACAGGGACTGACAATGAGCAGTTCTTC; CDR3 protein: CASRRGTGTDNEQFF
V gene: TRBV6-5; J gene: TRBJ2-3; clone size: .; D gene: .; CDR3 DNA: TGTGCCAGCAGTACACAGGGCTACACAGATACGCAGTATTTT; CDR3 protein: CASSTQGYTDTQYF
V gene: TRBV9; J gene: TRBJ2-7; clone size: .; D gene: TRBD2; CDR3 DNA: TGTGCCAGCAGCGTAGGGCTAGCGGACTCCTACGAGCAGTACTTC; CDR3 protein: CASSVGLADSYEQYF
V gene: TRBV6-4; J gene: TRBJ2-7; clone size: few; D gene: TRBD1; CDR3 DNA: TGTGCCAGCAAGTCATACCCCGGACAGGAGGCAGCCTACGAGCAGTACTTC; CDR3 protein: CASKSYPGQEAAYEQYF
V gene: TRBV2; J gene: TRBJ2-1; clone size: .; D gene: .; CDR3 DNA: TGTGCCAGCAGTGAAGGGGCTTACAATGAGCAGTTCTTC; CDR3 protein: CASSEGAYNEQFF
V gene: TRBV6-6; J gene: TRBJ1-2; clone size: .; D gene: .; CDR3 DNA: TGTGCCAGCAGTTACTCTGGCGGGGGGTTCTATGGCTACACCTTC; CDR3 protein: CASSYSGGGFYGYTF
V gene: TRBV25-1; J gene: TRBJ2-2; clone size: .; D gene: .; CDR3 DNA: TGTGCCAGCAGCGACCCGAGGGGGGGAATGACCGGGGAGCTGTTTTTT; CDR3 protein: CASSDPRGGMTGELFF
V gene: TRBV19; J gene: TRBJ2-1; clone size: .; D gene: .; CDR3 DNA: TGTGCCAGTAGTATAAAGGGGCTGGGGTACAATGAGCAGTTCTTC; CDR3 protein: CASSIKGLGYNEQFF
V gene: TRBV10-3; J gene: TRBJ1-5; clone size: .; D gene: TRBD1; CDR3 DNA: TGTGCCATCAGTGAGTCGAAAGCAGGGGGTCCTAGCAATCAGCCCCAGCATTTT; CDR3 protein: CAISESKAGGPSNQPQHF
V gene: TRBV27; J gene: TRBJ2-1; clone size: .; D gene: TRBD2; CDR3 DNA: TGTGCCAGCATTCTAGCGGGGGGAAATGAGCAGTTCTTC; CDR3 protein: CASILAGGNEQFF
V gene: TRBV23-1; J gene: TRBJ1-2; clone size: .; D gene: .; CDR3 DNA: TGCGCCAGCAGTCATCAGGAGGATGTGGATGGCTACACCTTC; CDR3 protein: CASSHQEDVDGYTF
V gene: TRBV25-1; J gene: TRBJ1-4; clone size: .; D gene: TRBD1; CDR3 DNA: TGTGCCAGCAGAGACAGGGGGAATGAAAAACTGTTTTTT; CDR3 protein: CASRDRGNEKLFF
V gene: TRBV10-3; J gene: TRBJ1-4; clone size: .; D gene: TRBD1; CDR3 DNA: TGTGCCATTAGCGGGACAGGGGGGGAAAAACTGTTTTTT; CDR3 protein: CAISGTGGEKLFF
V gene: TRBV5-1; J gene: TRBJ2-1; clone size: .; D gene: TRBD2; CDR3 DNA: TGCGCCAGCAGCTTGACTAGCGGGTCGGGCTATGAGCAGTTCTTC; CDR3 protein: CASSLTSGSGYEQFF
V gene: TRBV27; J gene: TRBJ1-1; clone size: once; D gene: .; CDR3 DNA: TGTGCCAGCAGTCCGTACAGGGATCACACTGAAGCTTTCTTT; CDR3 protein: CASSPYRDHTEAFF
V gene: TRBV6-4; J gene: TRBJ1-1; clone size: .; D gene: TRBD1; CDR3 DNA: TGTGCCAGCAGCAAGCCTCGACAGGGAACGAACACTGAAGCTTTCTTT; CDR3 protein: CASSKPRQGTNTEAFF
V gene: TRBV6-5; J gene: TRBJ2-1; clone size: .; D gene: TRBD2; CDR3 DNA: TGTGCCAGCAGCATAGCGGGAGGGCCGTATCATGAGCAGTTCTTC; CDR3 protein: CASSIAGGPYHEQFF
V gene: TRBV6-5; J gene: TRBJ2-7; clone size: once; D gene: TRBD2; CDR3 DNA: TGTGCCAGCAGGGGACTAGCTTTCTACGAGCAGTACTTC; CDR3 protein: CASRGLAFYEQYF
V gene: TRBV5-4; J gene: TRBJ2-5; clone size: .; D gene: .; CDR3 DNA: TGTGCCAGCAGCTTGGCAGTGGTGGAAGAGACCCAGTACTTC; CDR3 protein: CASSLAVVEETQYF
V gene: TRBV2; J gene: TRBJ2-7; clone size: .; D gene: .; CDR3 DNA: TGTGCCAGCCAGTCGGGGGCCTACGAGCAGTACTTC; CDR3 protein: CASQSGAYEQYF
V gene: TRBV7-9; J gene: TRBJ1-1; clone size: .; D gene: .; CDR3 DNA: TGTGCCAGCAGCTCGGGTAATAGGATGGAGGACACTGAAGCTTTCTTT; CDR3 protein: CASSSGNRMEDTEAFF
V gene: TRBV5-6; J gene: TRBJ2-5; clone size: .; D gene: TRBD1; CDR3 DNA: TGTGCCAGCAGCTTGGGACAGGGGGTTTTGGAAGAGACCCAGTACTTC; CDR3 protein: CASSLGQGVLEETQYF
V gene: TRBV29-1; J gene: TRBJ1-3; clone size: .; D gene: TRBD1; CDR3 DNA: TGCAGCGTTCATACAGGGGCTGGAAACACCATATATTTT; CDR3 protein: CSVHTGAGNTIYF
V gene: TRBV2; J gene: TRBJ2-5; clone size: .; D gene: .; CDR3 DNA: TGTGCCAGCACCCCTAGAGAGACCCAGTACTTC; CDR3 protein: CASTPRETQYF
V gene: TRBV6-5; J gene: TRBJ2-7; clone size: .; D gene: .; CDR3 DNA: TGTGCCAGCATGGCGGGGATAGCAAGGGAGCAGTACTTC; CDR3 protein: CASMAGIAREQYF
V gene: TRBV3-1/TRBV3-2; J gene: TRBJ1-5; clone size: few; D gene: TRBD1; CDR3 DNA: TGTGCCAGCAGCTCAGACAGGGATCAGCCCCAGCATTTT; CDR3 protein: CASSSDRDQPQHF
V gene: TRBV19; J gene: TRBJ2-1; clone size: .; D gene: TRBD1; CDR3 DNA: TGTGCCAGTAGTCCCGACAGGGGACTCTACAATGAGCAGTTCTTC; CDR3 protein: CASSPDRGLYNEQFF
V gene: TRBV9; J gene: TRBJ2-1; clone size: .; D gene: TRBD2; CDR3 DNA: TGTGCCAGCAGCGTAGCCGCTAGCGGGAGCTACAATGAGCAGTTCTTC; CDR3 protein: CASSVAASGSYNEQFF
V gene: TRBV5-1; J gene: TRBJ2-2; clone size: .; D gene: .; CDR3 DNA: TGCGCCAGCAGCCTAATACCGGGACAAATAACCGGGGAGCTGTTTTTT; CDR3 protein: CASSLIPGQITGELFF
V gene: TRBV18; J gene: TRBJ2-7; clone size: .; D gene: .; CDR3 DNA: TGTGCCAGCTCGCCACCTTTCCGGGCCTCGGGGGAGCAGTACTTC; CDR3 protein: CASSPPFRASGEQYF
V gene: TRBV5-4; J gene: TRBJ2-1; clone size: .; D gene: TRBD2; CDR3 DNA: TGTGCCAGCAGCTTGGGCGTTAGCGGGAGTCCCCCCTACAATGAGCAGTTCTTC; CDR3 protein: CASSLGVSGSPPYNEQFF